This T cell receptor (beta chain) emerged from a study of T-cell reconstitution after alpha-beta-depleted transplantation in children. Germline lookup yields CDR1 DFQATT and CDR2 SNEGSKA (reference sequence). CDR3 length equals 14 residues. V shed 1 base and J 8 bases; nucleotides not matched to a gene: 7. There are a few counts of this clonotype. Unique molecular identifiers were used to barcode this TCRbeta library. TCRdb processed the PCR reads anew with MiXCR; each CDR3 protein has one entry. Of hundreds of thousands of distinct CDR3 sequences in the sample, more than 9% were seen once. Sequenced here: PBMCs from the stem cell graft donor, sampled from the stem cell graft. The TCR was taken from a human donor who donated a stem cell graft to a child with acute myeloid leukemia. The chain combines TRBV20-1 with TRBJ2-1; 8 bases are shared with TRBD1. The CDR3 spells CSARGTGQAYEQFF. In DNA, the CDR3 is TGCAGTGCTAGAGGGACAGGGCAGGCTTATGAGCAGTTCTTC.